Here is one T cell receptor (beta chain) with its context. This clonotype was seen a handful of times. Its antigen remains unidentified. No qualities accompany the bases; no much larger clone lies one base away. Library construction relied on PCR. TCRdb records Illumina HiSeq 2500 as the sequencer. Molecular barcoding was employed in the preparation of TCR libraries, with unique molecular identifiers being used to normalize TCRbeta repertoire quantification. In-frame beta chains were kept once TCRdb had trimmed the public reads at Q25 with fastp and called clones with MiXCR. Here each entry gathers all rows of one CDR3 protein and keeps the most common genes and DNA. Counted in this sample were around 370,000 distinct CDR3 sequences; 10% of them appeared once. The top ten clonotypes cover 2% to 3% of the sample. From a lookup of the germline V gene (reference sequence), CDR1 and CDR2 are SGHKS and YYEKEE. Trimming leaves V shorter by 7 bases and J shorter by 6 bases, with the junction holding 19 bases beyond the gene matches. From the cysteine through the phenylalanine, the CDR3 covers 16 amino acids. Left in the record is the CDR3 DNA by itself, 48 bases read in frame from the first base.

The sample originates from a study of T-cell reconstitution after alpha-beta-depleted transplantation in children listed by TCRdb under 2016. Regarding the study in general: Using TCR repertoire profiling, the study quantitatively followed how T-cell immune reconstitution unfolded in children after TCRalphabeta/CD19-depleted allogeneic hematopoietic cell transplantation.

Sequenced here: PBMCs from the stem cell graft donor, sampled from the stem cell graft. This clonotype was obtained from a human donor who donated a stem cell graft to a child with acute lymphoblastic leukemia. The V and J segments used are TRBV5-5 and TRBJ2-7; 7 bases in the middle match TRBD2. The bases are TGTGCCAGCGCGACTGGCGCGGGAGTCCTCTTTGGCGAGCAGTACTTC. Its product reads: CASATGAGVLFGEQYF.